The clone carrying this TCR beta chain showed up just once. These data are taken from a study of blood T cell repertoires in COVID-19. Trimming pared 0 bases from V and 9 bases from J, leaving 12 bases between. This CDR3 comprises 14 residues. Germline CDR1 and CDR2: LGHNA and YSLEER. In the study's own analysis: For nucleated cells, counts were estimated from reference gene primer amplification. Measured with immunoSEQ multiplex PCR; TCRdb has only the in-frame clones, and not every one. V and J calls and clone size come straight from that table; D and trimming were deduced from the DNA. The table records 140,000 to 150,000 clones, almost 90% of them present only once.

The rearrangement links TRBV4-3 to TRBJ2-1; D ambiguous. Sequenced input: peripheral blood. This sequence was found in a human donor in a cohort sampled during active COVID-19. The CDR3 sequence: CASSQERLESEQFF. In nucleotides, the CDR3 is TGCGCCAGCAGCCAAGAGCGTCTGGAGAGTGAGCAGTTCTTC.